The source of this TCR beta chain is a study of PD-1 blockade in classical Hodgkin lymphoma. Time point indicated: cycle 4 day 1 (C4D1), after 6 weeks of nivolumab. The patients all showed relapse after autologous stem cell transplantation, while their brentuximab vedotin exposure varied. Overall study findings and caveats: Prior to therapy, complete responders displayed diversity much like that of newly diagnosed patients. The study found that TCR diversity rose significantly by C4D1 in CD4+ but not CD8+ cells.

Deletions cut 4 bases from V and 2 bases from J, with 10 bases between. This CDR3 region has 14 residues. Germline V gene sequence: CDR1 MNHNY, CDR2 SVGAGI (reference sequence). Of note for this clone: Its target is not known.

Some clones are missing from TCRdb's copy, which holds only in-frame ones; the method was immunoSEQ multiplex PCR. The data contain 13,000 or so clones, roughly 80% of them singletons. This sequence was found in a human donor with classical Hodgkin lymphoma. The specimen comprised peripheral blood mononuclear cells (PBMCs), sampled before the fourth cycle of nivolumab. The rearrangement joins TRBV6-6 to TRBJ2-3, with TRBD1 as a possible D gene (5 bases). CDR3 region: CASSWVGVTDTQYF. As DNA, the CDR3 is TGTGCCAGCAGTTGGGTAGGGGTCACAGATACGCAGTATTTT.